The sequence of this T cell receptor beta chain was determined in a study of molecular identifiers for immune sequencing clone quantification. Regarding the study as a whole: Clonotypes topping 20 RNA copies carried over 99% of effector molecules but under 1% of naive ones.

The V gene's germline CDR1 is MNHNS and CDR2 SASEGT. Deletions cut 0 bases from V and 0 bases from J, with 8 bases between. CDR3 length: 15 amino acids. TCR libraries were built in bulk with a published protocol and specific TCR primers. TCRdb independently ran MiXCR on the PCR reads; one entry per CDR3 protein. The table shows hundreds of thousands of distinct CDR3 sequences, with roughly 24% occurring only once. In regard to this clonotype: The antigen remains unidentified.

This TCR was sampled from a human donor in good health. Some libraries in this study had Jurkat cell RNA spiked in. The V call is TRBV6-1, the J call TRBJ1-1; D is uncertain. Source material: naive CD8+ T cells from blood, with Jurkat cell RNA spiked in. Subset indicated: FACS-sorted CD8+CD4-CCR7+CD45RA+ naive T cells. The CDR3 loop is CASSEANFMNTEAFF. CDR3 bases: TGTGCCAGCAGTGAAGCCAACTTTATGAACACTGAAGCTTTCTTT.